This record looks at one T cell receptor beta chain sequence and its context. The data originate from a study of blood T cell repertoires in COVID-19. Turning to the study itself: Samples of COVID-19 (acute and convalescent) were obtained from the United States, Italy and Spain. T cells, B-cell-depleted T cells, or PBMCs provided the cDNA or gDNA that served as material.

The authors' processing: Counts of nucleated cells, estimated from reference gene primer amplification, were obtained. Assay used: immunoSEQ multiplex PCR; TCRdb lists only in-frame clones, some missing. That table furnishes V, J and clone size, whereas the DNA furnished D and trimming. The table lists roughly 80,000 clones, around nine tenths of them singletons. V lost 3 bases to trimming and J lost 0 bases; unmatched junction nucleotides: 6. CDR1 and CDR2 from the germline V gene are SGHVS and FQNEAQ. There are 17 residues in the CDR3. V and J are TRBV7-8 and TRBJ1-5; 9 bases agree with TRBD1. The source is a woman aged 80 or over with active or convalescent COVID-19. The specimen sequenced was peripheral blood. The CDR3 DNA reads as TGTGCCAGCAGCTTCGGGACAGGGTTGGATAGCAATCAGCCCCAGCATTTT. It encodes CASSFGTGLDSNQPQHF.